Listed here is a single TCR beta chain. The antigen is undetermined. Germline-derived CDR1 and CDR2 are SGHKS and YYEKEE (reference sequence). The J segment lost 4 bases and the V segment lost 6 bases, leaving 12 bases of the junction unmatched. The CDR3 consists of 15 residues. The sample belongs to a study of blood T cells in healthy people across ages. Findings and caveats of the study: Total diversity from one million sequenced T cells was likely underestimated. Older age went with lower TCR beta diversity per million T cells, in a roughly linear way.

The authors ran a second PCR of roughly 6 to 12 cycles using a sample-barcoded 5' primer and a J-beta primer mix. A tag from a template-switch adaptor with 12 random nucleotides marked each cDNA molecule. TCRdb passed the 5' RACE reads through MiXCR, listing each CDR3 protein once. The sample lists 1.5 million or so distinct CDR3 sequences, 42% occurring once. The sequence was obtained from a woman aged 18 to 35 in good health. The rearrangement links TRBV5-5 to TRBJ1-2; 7 bases align to TRBD1. Sequenced material: blood. In nucleotides, the CDR3 is TGTGCCAGCAACAGCAGGGACAGCTCCTTCTATGGCTACACCTTC. Amino acids: CASNSRDSSFYGYTF.